These 23 T cell receptor beta chains came from one sample sequenced in a study of cytomegalovirus exposure and HLA in healthy donors. Primers for the PCR totalled 60 Vbeta and 13 Jbeta. Produced via immunoSEQ multiplex PCR; TCRdb's table is partial and in-frame only. Here the sample spans 170,000 or so clones, around 83% being singletons. The material sequenced was PBMCs. The receptors shown here come from a man aged 50-59 years in good health and CMV-seronegative.

The V gene is TRBV6-1, the J gene TRBJ1-4; 9 bases align to TRBD1. This CDR3 region has 14 residues. The V and J ends lost 4 bases and 4 bases, in that order; junction bases with no gene match: 1. Per the germline V gene, CDR1 is MNHNS and CDR2 is SASEGT. The CDR3 DNA reads TGTGCCAGCAGTGCGGACAGGGGTAATGAAAAACTGTTTTTT. It translates to CASSADRGNEKLFF.

The J gene is TRBJ2-7, the V gene TRBV11-2; 7 bases map to TRBD1. V trimming: 0 bases; J trimming: 1 base; junction bases outside the gene matches: 3. The germline CDR1 and CDR2 sequences are SGHAT and FQNNGV. The length of the CDR3 is 15 residues. The CDR3 protein is CASSLDPGQSYEQYF. Written as DNA, the CDR3 is TGTGCCAGCAGCTTAGATCCGGGACAGTCCTACGAGCAGTACTTC.

The CDR3 here is CASMRTGEKNIQYF. The CDR3 bases are TGTGCCAGTATGAGGACGGGAGAGAAAAACATTCAGTACTTC. The chain uses TRBV19 and TRBJ2-4, with D perhaps TRBD2 (6 bases). Germline CDR1 and CDR2: LNHDA and SQIVND (reference sequence). This CDR3 is built from 14 residues. V was trimmed by 7 bases and J by 4 bases, leaving 14 bases between them.

The chain couples TRBV6-5 to TRBJ1-6; tentative D call: TRBD1 (5 bases). V gave up 1 base and J gave up 10 bases, with 11 bases separating them. Germline lookup yields CDR1 MNHEY and CDR2 SVGAGI. The CDR3 is 14 residues long. The CDR3 reads CASSYFRVGSPLHF. CDR3 DNA sequence: TGTGCCAGCAGTTACTTCAGGGTTGGCTCACCCCTCCACTTT.

The CDR3 region has the DNA TGTGCCAGCAGCCGGGCCTCGGGGAAGTTCTTC. Its protein product is CASSRASGKFF. The chain recombines TRBV7-8 with TRBJ2-1, with TRBD2 as a possible D gene (5 bases). The CDR3 is 11 residues long. The germline V gene has CDR1 SGHVS and CDR2 FQNEAQ. V lost 5 bases and J 14 bases, leaving 13 bases between the germline ends. The whole variable domain, filled in from reference TRBV7-8 and TRBJ2-1, reads GAGVSQSPRYKVAKRGQDVALRCDPISGHVSLFWYQQALGQGPEFLTYFQNEAQLDKSGLPSDRFFAERPEGSVSTLKIQRTQQEDSAVYLCASSRASGKFFGPGTRLTVL.

V is TRBV7-9 and J is TRBJ2-5; D is unclear. CDR1 and CDR2 (germline): SEHNR, FQNEAQ (reference sequence). Trimming removed 0 bases at V and 0 bases at J, with 8 bases between. The CDR3 totals 15 residues. The CDR3 here is CASSLAGANQETQYF. The CDR3 DNA follows: TGTGCCAGCAGCTTAGCAGGAGCTAACCAAGAGACCCAGTACTTC.

The V call is TRBV7-9, the J call TRBJ1-1; no firm D call. There are 12 residues in the CDR3. Germline V CDR1 and CDR2: SEHNR, FQNEAQ (reference sequence). V lost 4 bases and J 6 bases, leaving 9 bases between the germline ends. In nucleotides, the CDR3 is TGTGCCAGCAGCTCCGAGGTCCCTGAAGCTTTCTTT. Protein sequence: CASSSEVPEAFF. The entire variable domain, with the rest obtained from reference TRBV7-9 and TRBJ1-1, is as follows: DTGVSQNPRHKITKRGQNVTFRCDPISEHNRLYWYRQTLGQGPEFLTYFQNEAQLEKSRLLSDRFSAERPKGSFSTLEIQRTEQGDSAMYLCASSSEVPEAFFGQGTRLTVV.

This clone was counted a single time. In DNA, the CDR3 is TGTGCCAGCAGTTACTCCTGGACTGCCAACTATGGCTACACCTTC. This encodes CASSYSWTANYGYTF. J is TRBJ1-2 and V is TRBV6-5; D ambiguous. CDR3 length equals 15 residues. V gave up 0 bases and J gave up 2 bases, with 10 bases separating them. Germline V gene lookup returns CDR1 MNHEY and CDR2 SVGAGI.

The gene calls are TRBV7-3 and TRBJ2-1; 7 positions match TRBD1. The CDR3 runs to 15 residues. V dropped 0 bases and J dropped 5; count of bases not matched to a gene: 4. The germline gives CDR1 SGHTA, CDR2 FQGTGA. The CDR3 coding sequence is TGTGCCAGCAGCTTAACATCGGGACAGAACAATGAGCAGTTCTTC. Protein: CASSLTSGQNNEQFF.

This chain joins TRBV28 and TRBJ1-6; D might be TRBD1 (6 bases). This CDR3 has 17 amino acids. The V end was cut by 2 bases, the J end by 9 bases, with 20 bases between. Germline V lookup: CDR1 MDHEN, CDR2 SYDVKM. The CDR3 DNA reads TGTGCCAGCAGTTTAGGCCTAATGGGGGCGGGTAGTTCACCCCTCCACTTT. It codes for CASSLGLMGAGSSPLHF.

This chain links TRBV5-6 with TRBJ2-1; tentative D call: TRBD1 (6 bases). CDR1 is SGHDT and CDR2 is YYEEEE in the germline V gene. V shed 1 base and J shed 9 bases, with 17 bases lying between them. The CDR3 spans 15 residues. The CDR3 coding sequence is TGTGCCAGCAGCTTGTATACGTCTGGGGGCGGTGAGCAGTTCTTC. Amino acids: CASSLYTSGGGEQFF.

The chain recombines TRBV5-1 with TRBJ1-4; possible D gene TRBD1, 6 bases. CDR3 length equals 14 residues. The V and J ends lost 3 bases and 3 bases respectively, with 9 bases between them. Per germline, CDR1 SGHRS and CDR2 YFSETQ. In DNA, the CDR3 is TGCGCCAGCAGCTCGACAGGTTCTAATGAAAAACTGTTTTTT. Protein sequence: CASSSTGSNEKLFF. Looking up the rest from reference TRBV5-1 and TRBJ1-4 gives the full variable domain: KAGVTQTPRYLIKTRGQQVTLSCSPISGHRSVSWYQQTPGQGLQFLFEYFSETQRNKGNFPGRFSGRQFSNSRSEMNVSTLELGDSALYLCASSSTGSNEKLFFGSGTQLSVL.

This clone has just one count. The gene calls are TRBV18 and TRBJ1-5; D is uncertain. Germline-derived CDR1 and CDR2 are KGHSH and LQKENI. V lost 5 bases to trimming and J lost 1 base, with 12 bases between them. The CDR3 spans 15 residues. CDR3 residues: CASSSAGRSNQPQHF. The DNA of the CDR3 is TGTGCCAGCTCATCTGCGGGCAGAAGCAATCAGCCCCAGCATTTT.

In its sample, this clone was seen a few times. This chain joins TRBV20-1 and TRBJ1-1; D gene ambiguous. CDR3 size: 10 residues. Germline CDR1 and CDR2: DFQATT and SNEGSKA (reference sequence). This CDR3 reads CRPSNTRAFF. For the CDR3, the DNA is TGCAGGCCGTCGAACACCCGAGCTTTCTTT.

This rearrangement joins TRBV4-3 to TRBJ2-7; D uncertain. Looked up from germline, CDR1 is LGHNA and CDR2 is YSLEER. V shed 1 base and J shed 1 base, with 5 bases lying between them. The CDR3 is made up of 13 amino acids. The CDR3 coding sequence is TGCGCCAGCAGCCAAGCCCCTTCCTACGAGCAGTACTTC. The encoded protein is CASSQAPSYEQYF.

The chain links TRBV9 to TRBJ2-1, with 10 bases aligning to TRBD2. This CDR3 contains 15 residues. Germline CDR1 SGDLS, CDR2 YYNGEE. With 1 base clipped from V and 5 bases from J, the junction kept 3 bases outside the gene matches. CDR3 residues: CASSVTSGRDNEQFF. The CDR3 nucleotides are TGTGCCAGCAGCGTAACCAGCGGGAGGGACAATGAGCAGTTCTTC.

On this clone: Distinct nucleotide sequences in the sample also encode this CDR3. The V gene is TRBV5-4, the J gene TRBJ2-5; D is possibly TRBD1 (5 bases). Germline CDR1 and CDR2: SGHNT and YYREEE (reference sequence). The CDR3 is 15 amino acids. Trimming cost V 0 bases and J 1 base, with 10 bases left between them. CDR3 sequence (DNA): TGTGCCAGCAGCTTGGTGGCAGGGCCCCAAGAGACCCAGTACTTC. Protein product: CASSLVAGPQETQYF.

This clone was seen a few times. The chain has TRBV19 and TRBJ2-4, with 9 bases that match TRBD2. The germline CDR1 and CDR2 sequences are LNHDA and SQIVND (reference sequence). CDR3 length: 14 residues. With V trimmed by 7 bases and J by 4 bases, 5 bases remained unmatched. DNA of the CDR3: TGTGCCAGTACCGCGACTAGCGGAAAAAACATTCAGTACTTC. This gives the protein CASTATSGKNIQYF.

The V and J genes are TRBV6-6 and TRBJ2-7; 11 bases are shared with TRBD2. Germline loops: CDR1 MNHNY, CDR2 SVGAGI (reference sequence). Trimming cost V 5 bases and J 2 bases; bases outside gene matches: 5. This CDR3 has 15 residues. The CDR3 loop is CASSAPGLAAYEQYF. The CDR3 nucleotides read TGTGCCAGCAGTGCCCCGGGACTAGCGGCCTACGAGCAGTACTTC.

This chain uses TRBV4-2 with TRBJ2-1; 9 bases align to TRBD2. The CDR3 totals 16 residues. With V trimmed by 2 bases and J by 9 bases, 11 bases remained unmatched. Germline V CDR1 and CDR2: LGHNA, YNFKEQ. In DNA form, the CDR3 reads TGTGCCAGCAGCCAAAAAATTTCCGGAGCGGGGGGTGAGCAGTTCTTC. Translating gives CASSQKISGAGGEQFF.

This clone has a single count. This chain links TRBV19 with TRBJ2-2; 8 bases map to TRBD2. CDR1 and CDR2 (germline): LNHDA, SQIVND (reference sequence). The junction had 7 bases not matched to a gene; V was cut back by 6 bases and J by 7 bases. This CDR3 spans 14 amino acids. CDR3 coding DNA: TGTGCCAGTAGAAAGCGGGAGACATACGGGGAGCTGTTTTTT. Its protein product is CASRKRETYGELFF. Full variable domain (outside the CDR3, taken from reference TRBV19 and TRBJ2-2): DGGITQSPKYLFRKEGQNVTLSCEQNLNHDAMYWYRQDPGQGLRLIYYSQIVNDFQKGDIAEGYSVSREKKESFPLTVTSAQKNPTAFYLCASRKRETYGELFFGEGSRLTVL.

V usage is TRBV30 and J usage is TRBJ2-1; 13 bases fit TRBD2. The CDR3 extends over 14 amino acids. Germline V gene sequence: CDR1 GTSNPN, CDR2 SVGIG (reference sequence). The ends lost 3 bases at V and 8 bases at J; junction bases unmatched: 4. CDR3 protein: CAWSRTSGSYEQFF. For the CDR3, the DNA is TGTGCCTGGAGCAGGACTAGCGGGAGCTATGAGCAGTTCTTC.

This chain connects TRBV5-1 to TRBJ1-1; 7 positions agree with TRBD1. V was pared by 4 bases and J by 0 bases, with 3 bases of the junction left unmatched. This CDR3 contains 14 residues. Germline V CDR1 and CDR2: SGHRS, YFSETQ. CDR3 sequence (DNA): TGCGCCAGCAGCGGGGACAGCATGAACACTGAAGCTTTCTTT. Protein sequence: CASSGDSMNTEAFF.